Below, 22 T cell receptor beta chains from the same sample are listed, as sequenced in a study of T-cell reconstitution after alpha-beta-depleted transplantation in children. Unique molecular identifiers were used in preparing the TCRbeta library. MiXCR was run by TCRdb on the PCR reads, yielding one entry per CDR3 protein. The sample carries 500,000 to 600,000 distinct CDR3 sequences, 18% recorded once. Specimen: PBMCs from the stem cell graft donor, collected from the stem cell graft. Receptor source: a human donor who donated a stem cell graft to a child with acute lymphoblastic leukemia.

CDR3 residues: CASRAPARRTEAFF. The CDR3 nucleotides read TGTGCCAGCAGAGCACCCGCGCGGAGGACTGAAGCTTTCTTT. J is TRBJ1-1 and V is TRBV6-5, with D unclear. The V and J ends lost 6 bases and 5 bases respectively, with 16 bases between them. CDR1 MNHEY and CDR2 SVGAGI come from the germline V gene. The CDR3 covers 14 residues.

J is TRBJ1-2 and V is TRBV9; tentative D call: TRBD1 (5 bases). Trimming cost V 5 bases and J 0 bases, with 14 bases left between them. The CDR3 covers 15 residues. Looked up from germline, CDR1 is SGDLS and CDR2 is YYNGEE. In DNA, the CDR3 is TGTGCCAGCAGAGCCCGGGACGAGCCTAACTATGGCTACACCTTC. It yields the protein CASRARDEPNYGYTF.

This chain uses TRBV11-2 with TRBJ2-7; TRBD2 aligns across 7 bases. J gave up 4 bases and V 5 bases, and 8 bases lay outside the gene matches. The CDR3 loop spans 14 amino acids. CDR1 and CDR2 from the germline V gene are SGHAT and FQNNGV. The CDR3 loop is CASSTGGGGYEQYF. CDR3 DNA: TGTGCCAGCAGCACGGGGGGTGGAGGGTACGAGCAGTACTTC.

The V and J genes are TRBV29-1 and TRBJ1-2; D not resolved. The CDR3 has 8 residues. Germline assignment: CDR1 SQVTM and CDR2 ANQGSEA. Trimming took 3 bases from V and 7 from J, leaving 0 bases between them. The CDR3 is CSVDGYTF. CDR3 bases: TGCAGCGTTGATGGCTACACCTTC.

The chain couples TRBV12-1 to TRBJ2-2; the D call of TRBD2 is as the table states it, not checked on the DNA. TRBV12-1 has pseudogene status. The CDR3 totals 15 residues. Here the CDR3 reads CASSFEGEYTGELFF. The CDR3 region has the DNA TGTGCCAGCAGCTTTGAGGGAGAGTACACCGGGGAGCTGTTTTTT.

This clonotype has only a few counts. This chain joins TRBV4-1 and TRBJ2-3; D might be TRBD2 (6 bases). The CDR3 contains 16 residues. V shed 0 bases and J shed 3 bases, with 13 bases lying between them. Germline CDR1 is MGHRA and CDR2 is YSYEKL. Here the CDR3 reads CASSQDGGAVTDTQYF. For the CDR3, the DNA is TGCGCCAGCAGCCAAGATGGAGGGGCTGTAACAGATACGCAGTATTTT.

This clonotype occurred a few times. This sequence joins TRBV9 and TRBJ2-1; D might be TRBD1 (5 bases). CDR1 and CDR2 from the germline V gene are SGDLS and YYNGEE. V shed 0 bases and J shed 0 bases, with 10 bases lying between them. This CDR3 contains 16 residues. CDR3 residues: CASSVEDSNSYNEQFF. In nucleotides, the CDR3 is TGTGCCAGCAGCGTAGAAGACAGCAACTCCTACAATGAGCAGTTCTTC.

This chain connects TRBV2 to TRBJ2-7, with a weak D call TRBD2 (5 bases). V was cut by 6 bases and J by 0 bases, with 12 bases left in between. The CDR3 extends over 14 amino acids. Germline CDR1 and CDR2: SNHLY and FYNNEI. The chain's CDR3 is CASRVTGSSYEQYF. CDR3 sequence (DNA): TGTGCCAGCAGAGTGACGGGGAGCTCCTACGAGCAGTACTTC. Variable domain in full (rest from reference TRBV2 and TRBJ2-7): EPEVTQTPSHQVTQMGQEVILRCVPISNHLYFYWYRQILGQKVEFLVSFYNNEISEKSEIFDDQFSVERPDGSNFTLKIRSTKLEDSAMYFCASRVTGSSYEQYFGPGTRLTVT.

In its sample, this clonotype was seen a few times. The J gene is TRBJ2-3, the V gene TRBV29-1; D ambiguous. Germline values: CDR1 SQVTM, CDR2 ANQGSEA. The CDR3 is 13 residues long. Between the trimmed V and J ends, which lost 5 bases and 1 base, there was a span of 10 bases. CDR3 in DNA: TGCAGCGTTCTTAGCTTGGGCACAGATACGCAGTATTTT. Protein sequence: CSVLSLGTDTQYF.

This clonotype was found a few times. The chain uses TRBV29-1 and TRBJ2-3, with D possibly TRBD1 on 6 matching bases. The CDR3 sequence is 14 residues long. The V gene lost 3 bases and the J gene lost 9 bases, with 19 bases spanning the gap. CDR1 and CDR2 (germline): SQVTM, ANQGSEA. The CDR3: CSVDGGELSDTQYF. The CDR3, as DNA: TGCAGCGTTGATGGGGGCGAATTAAGCGACACGCAGTATTTT.

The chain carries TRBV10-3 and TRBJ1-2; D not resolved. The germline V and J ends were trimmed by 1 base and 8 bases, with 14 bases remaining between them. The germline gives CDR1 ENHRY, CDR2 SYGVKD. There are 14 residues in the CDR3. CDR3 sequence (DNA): TGTGCCATCAGTGAGTTCTGGGTTTTGAGCGGCTACACCTTC. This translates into CAISEFWVLSGYTF.

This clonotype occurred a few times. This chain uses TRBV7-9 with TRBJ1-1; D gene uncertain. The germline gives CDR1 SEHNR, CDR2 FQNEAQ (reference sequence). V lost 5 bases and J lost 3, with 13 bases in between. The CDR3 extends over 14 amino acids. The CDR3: CASSSPRSDTEAFF. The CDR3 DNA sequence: TGTGCCAGCAGCAGTCCCCGGTCGGACACTGAAGCTTTCTTT.

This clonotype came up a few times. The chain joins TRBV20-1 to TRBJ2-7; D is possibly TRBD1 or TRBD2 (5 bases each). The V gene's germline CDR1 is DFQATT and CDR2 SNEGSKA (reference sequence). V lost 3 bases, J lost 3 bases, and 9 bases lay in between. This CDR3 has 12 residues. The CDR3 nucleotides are TGCAGTGCTAGCCTGGGGGACTACGAGCAGTACTTC. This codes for CSASLGDYEQYF.

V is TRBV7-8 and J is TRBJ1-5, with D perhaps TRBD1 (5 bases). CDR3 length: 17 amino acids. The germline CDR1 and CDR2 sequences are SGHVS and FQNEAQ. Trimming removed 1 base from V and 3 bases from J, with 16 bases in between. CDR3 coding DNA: TGTGCCAGCAGCTTAGGGTGGCGGGGGGACCTCAATCAGCCCCAGCATTTT. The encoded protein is CASSLGWRGDLNQPQHF.

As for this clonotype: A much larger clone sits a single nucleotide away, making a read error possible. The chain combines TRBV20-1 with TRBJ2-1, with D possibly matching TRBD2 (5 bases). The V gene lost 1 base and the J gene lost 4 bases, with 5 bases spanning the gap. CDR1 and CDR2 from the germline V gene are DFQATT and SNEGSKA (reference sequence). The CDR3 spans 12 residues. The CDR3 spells CSARAGYNEQFF. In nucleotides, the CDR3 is TGCAGTGCTAGAGCGGGGTACAATGAGCAGTTCTTC.

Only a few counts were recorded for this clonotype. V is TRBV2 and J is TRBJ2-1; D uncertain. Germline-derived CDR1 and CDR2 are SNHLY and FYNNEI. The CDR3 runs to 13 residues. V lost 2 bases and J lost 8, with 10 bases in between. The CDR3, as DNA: TGTGCCAGCAGTGAAAGGGTCGTTTATGAGCAGTTCTTC. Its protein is CASSERVVYEQFF.

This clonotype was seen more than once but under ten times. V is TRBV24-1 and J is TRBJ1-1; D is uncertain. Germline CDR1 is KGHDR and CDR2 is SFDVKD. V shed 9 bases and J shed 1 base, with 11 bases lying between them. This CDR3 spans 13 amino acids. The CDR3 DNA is TGTGCCACCCGAGGGTACCAGAACACTGAAGCTTTCTTT. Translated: CATRGYQNTEAFF.

In DNA, the CDR3 is TGTGCCAGCAGCTTATGGGGTGACAGGGCATACAATGAGCAGTACTTC. Its protein product is CASSLWGDRAYNEQYF. The J gene is TRBJ2-7, the V gene TRBV7-9; 7 positions match TRBD1. Losses at the gene ends were 2 bases for V and 7 bases for J; bases not matched to a gene: 14. This CDR3 has 16 residues. Per germline, CDR1 SEHNR and CDR2 FQNEAQ (reference sequence).

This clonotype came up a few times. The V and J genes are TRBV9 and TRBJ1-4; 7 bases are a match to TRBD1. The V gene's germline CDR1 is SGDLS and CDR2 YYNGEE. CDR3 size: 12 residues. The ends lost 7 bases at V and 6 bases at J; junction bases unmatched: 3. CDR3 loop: CASSDRDEKLFF. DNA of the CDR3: TGTGCCAGCTCCGACAGGGATGAAAAACTGTTTTTT.

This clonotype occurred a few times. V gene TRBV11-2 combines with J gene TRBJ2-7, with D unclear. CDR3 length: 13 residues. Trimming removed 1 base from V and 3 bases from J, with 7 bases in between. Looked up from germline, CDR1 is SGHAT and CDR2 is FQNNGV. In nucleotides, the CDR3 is TGTGCCAGCAGCTTAGCCCCATTCTACGAGCAGTACTTC. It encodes CASSLAPFYEQYF.

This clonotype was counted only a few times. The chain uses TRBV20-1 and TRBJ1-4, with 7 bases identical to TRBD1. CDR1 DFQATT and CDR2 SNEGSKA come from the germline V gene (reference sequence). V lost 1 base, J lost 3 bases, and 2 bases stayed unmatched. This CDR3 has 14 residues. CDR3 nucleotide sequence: TGCAGTGCTAGAGGGGGACAGCCTAATGAAAAACTGTTTTTT. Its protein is CSARGGQPNEKLFF.

The CDR3 here is CASSESPRNNSPLHF. The CDR3 coding sequence is TGTGCCAGCAGTGAGTCCCCCAGAAATAATTCACCCCTCCACTTT. The chain recombines TRBV6-1 with TRBJ1-6; D is undetermined. This CDR3 has 15 amino acids. The V gene's germline CDR1 is MNHNS and CDR2 SASEGT. The V gene lost 3 bases and the J gene lost 5 bases, with 11 bases spanning the gap.